The 26 T cell receptor beta chains below all came from one sample that was sequenced in a study of chemoradiotherapy in HPV16-positive cancers. TCRdb's table, derived via immunoSEQ multiplex PCR, lists solely in-frame clones and lacks some. The sample contains 36,000 or so clones, about 80% of which appear only once. The specimen comprised blood, sampled from a patient who underwent chemoradiotherapy. The receptors here all came from a human donor with HPV-associated anogenital cancer.

This chain joins TRBV5-5 and TRBJ2-5; the D gene could be TRBD1 or TRBD2 (6 bases each). Trimming removed 0 bases at V and 5 bases at J, with 14 bases between. The germline gives CDR1 SGHKS, CDR2 YYEKEE (reference sequence). The CDR3 runs to 15 residues. The chain's CDR3 is CASSLGGGRGETQYF. DNA for the CDR3: TGTGCCAGCAGCTTGGGTGGGGGGCGCGGGGAGACCCAGTACTTC.

V gene TRBV7-6 combines with J gene TRBJ2-1, with D unclear. This CDR3 comprises 12 residues. Trimming removed 3 bases from V and 9 bases from J, with 9 bases in between. Germline V gene lookup returns CDR1 SGHVS and CDR2 FNYEAQ. The CDR3 coding sequence is TGTGCCAGCAGCTTGAGCGTCGGTGAGCAGTTCTTC. Its translation: CASSLSVGEQFF.

The V call is TRBV10-2, the J call TRBJ2-3, with TRBD2 identical over 13 bases. The CDR3 is 18 residues long. J lost 2 bases, V lost 0 bases, and 5 bases had no gene match. The germline gives CDR1 WSHSY, CDR2 SAAADI. The CDR3 sequence is CASSESATSGGVTDTQYF. The CDR3 coding sequence is TGCGCCAGCAGTGAGTCTGCAACTAGCGGGGGGGTCACAGATACGCAGTATTTT.

The rearrangement links TRBV2 to TRBJ1-4; 8 positions match TRBD1. The germline V gene encodes CDR1 SNHLY and CDR2 FYNNEI. With 10 bases clipped from V and 8 bases from J, the junction kept 9 bases outside the gene matches. The CDR3 contains 13 residues. CDR3 coding DNA: TGTGCCACCAGCAGGGGGCAAGAGGAAAAACTGTTTTTT. As protein: CATSRGQEEKLFF.

The chain carries TRBV7-3 and TRBJ1-2; 7 positions agree with TRBD1. J was trimmed by 7 bases and V by 2 bases; bases with no gene match: 4. This CDR3 spans 13 amino acids. The V gene's germline CDR1 is SGHTA and CDR2 FQGTGA. CDR3 loop: CASSLDRETGYTF. In nucleotides, the CDR3 is TGTGCCAGCAGCTTAGACAGGGAGACTGGCTACACCTTC.

V usage is TRBV7-2 and J usage is TRBJ2-7; 9 bases match TRBD1. The J segment lost 5 bases and the V segment lost 4 bases, leaving 12 bases of the junction unmatched. This CDR3 has 16 amino acids. Per the germline V gene, CDR1 is SGHTA and CDR2 is FQGNSA. The CDR3 region is CASSSQGARNIDEQYF. Here the CDR3 DNA reads TGTGCCAGCAGCTCACAGGGGGCGCGGAATATTGACGAGCAGTACTTC.

This clone was counted between two and nine times. V and J are TRBV30 and TRBJ2-7; no clear D. CDR3 length equals 16 residues. The germline V gene has CDR1 GTSNPN and CDR2 SVGIG (reference sequence). Trimming took off 2 bases at V and 0 bases at J, with 17 bases between the two ends. For the CDR3, the DNA is TGTGCCTGGAGTCGGGCAGCCCCAAGGAGCTCCTACGAGCAGTACTTC. It is translated as CAWSRAAPRSSYEQYF.

V is TRBV5-6 and J is TRBJ2-5; 7 bases map to TRBD1. Trimming at V came to 3 bases and at J to 5 bases, leaving 10 bases not matched to a gene. CDR3 length: 15 residues. CDR1 and CDR2 from the germline V gene are SGHDT and YYEEEE. DNA for the CDR3: TGTGCCAGCAGCTCTCGGGACAGCCAACGGGAGACCCAGTACTTC. Translated, it gives CASSSRDSQRETQYF.

The chain combines TRBV10-1 with TRBJ2-3; the D gene is possibly TRBD2 (6 bases). V was pared by 3 bases and J by 9 bases, with 7 bases between. The CDR3 contains 11 residues. Germline V lookup: CDR1 WNHNN, CDR2 SYGVQD (reference sequence). In nucleotides, the CDR3 is TGCGCCAGCAGTGATGGAGGGACGCAGTATTTT. Translating gives CASSDGGTQYF.

The chain joins TRBV2 to TRBJ1-5; a weak D match, TRBD1 (5 bases). The CDR3 extends over 12 amino acids. V was cut by 7 bases and J by 6 bases, with 10 bases left in between. The germline V gene encodes CDR1 SNHLY and CDR2 FYNNEI. The chain's CDR3 is CASNGGGQPQHF. As DNA, the CDR3 is TGTGCCAGCAACGGGGGGGGTCAGCCCCAGCATTTT. The full variable domain, in which reference TRBV2 and TRBJ1-5 provide the parts outside the CDR3, is EPEVTQTPSHQVTQMGQEVILRCVPISNHLYFYWYRQILGQKVEFLVSFYNNEISEKSEIFDDQFSVERPDGSNFTLKIRSTKLEDSAMYFCASNGGGQPQHFGDGTRLSIL.

V and J are TRBV2 and TRBJ1-5, with a weak D call TRBD1 (6 bases). V was trimmed by 4 bases and J by 5 bases, leaving 9 bases between them. CDR3 length equals 13 residues. Germline values: CDR1 SNHLY, CDR2 FYNNEI. The CDR3 nucleotides read TGTGCCAGCAGTGCAGGGGAGGATCAGCCCCAGCATTTT. Protein product: CASSAGEDQPQHF.

Only a few counts were recorded for this clone. V and J are TRBV7-6 and TRBJ1-5; 10 nucleotides align to TRBD1. This CDR3 is built from 17 residues. Germline CDR1 is SGHVS and CDR2 is FNYEAQ. Losses at the gene ends were 5 bases for V and 2 bases for J; bases not matched to a gene: 9. CDR3 nucleotide sequence: TGTGCCAGCAGCCATGGGACAGGGGAAATAGGCAATCAGCCCCAGCATTTT. Protein: CASSHGTGEIGNQPQHF.

This chain joins TRBV7-9 and TRBJ2-1; 12 positions agree with TRBD2. With V trimmed by 4 bases and J by 10 bases, 8 bases remained unmatched. Germline CDR1 is SEHNR and CDR2 is FQNEAQ (reference sequence). The CDR3 length is 15 residues. Here the CDR3 DNA reads TGTGCCAGCAGCTCTAGCGGGGGGGGATCCGGGGAGCAGTTCTTC. Amino acids: CASSSSGGGSGEQFF.

The V and J genes are TRBV10-1 and TRBJ1-2; D perhaps matches TRBD1 (5 bases). From germline, CDR1 is WNHNN and CDR2 SYGVQD (reference sequence). V was cut by 6 bases and J by 7 bases, with 18 bases left in between. This CDR3 has 14 residues. The CDR3 nucleotides are TGCGCCAGCAGCGCGGGACGGAGGGTCGGTGGCTACACCTTC. Encoded protein: CASSAGRRVGGYTF.

This chain connects TRBV19 to TRBJ1-4, with unresolved D. Germline V gene lookup returns CDR1 LNHDA and CDR2 SQIVND (reference sequence). V lost 8 bases and J lost 2, with 15 bases in between. The CDR3 is 15 residues long. CDR3 in amino acids: CASSGFRATNEKLFF. In DNA form, the CDR3 reads TGTGCCAGTTCCGGGTTCCGGGCGACTAATGAAAAACTGTTTTTT.

The rearrangement links TRBV5-6 to TRBJ1-6, with D unresolved. The CDR3 totals 17 residues. The V and J ends lost 0 bases and 3 bases respectively, with 13 bases between them. CDR1 and CDR2 (germline): SGHDT, YYEEEE. CDR3 bases: TGTGCCAGCAGCTTGGTCAGCGGTAGAGACTATAATTCACCCCTCCACTTT. This encodes CASSLVSGRDYNSPLHF.

CDR3 in amino acids: CASSGTERNTIYF. Written as DNA, the CDR3 is TGCGCCAGCAGCGGGACGGAGAGAAACACCATATATTTT. The V gene is TRBV10-1, the J gene TRBJ1-3, with D maybe TRBD1 (5 bases). V was pared by 6 bases and J by 5 bases, with 11 bases between. The CDR3 covers 13 residues. Looked up from germline, CDR1 is WNHNN and CDR2 is SYGVQD (reference sequence).

This clone was counted a few times. The rearrangement links TRBV15 to TRBJ1-4, with TRBD1 identical over 8 bases. Unmatched junction bases numbered 11, after V lost 3 bases and J lost 8 bases. CDR1 LNHNV and CDR2 YYDKDF come from the germline V gene (reference sequence). The CDR3 contains 16 residues. The DNA of the CDR3 is TGTGCCACCAGCAGTGATGACAGGGGAGTAGGGGAAAAACTGTTTTTT. It specifies CATSSDDRGVGEKLFF.

The rearrangement joins TRBV4-3 to TRBJ1-3, with TRBD1 as a possible D gene (6 bases). The CDR3 consists of 14 residues. The ends were cut back, 3 bases at V and 0 bases at J, with 6 bases in the middle. Per germline, CDR1 LGHNA and CDR2 YSLEER. The CDR3 reads CASSQGASGNTIYF. CDR3 nucleotides: TGCGCCAGCAGCCAGGGGGCCTCTGGAAACACCATATATTTT.

The chain recombines TRBV11-2 with TRBJ2-7; 9 bases fit TRBD1. Germline V CDR1 and CDR2: SGHAT, FQNNGV. The CDR3 runs to 15 residues. V was pared by 5 bases and J by 4 bases, with 9 bases of the junction left unmatched. The CDR3 bases are TGTGCCAGCAGCACAACAGGGGGCAAAGGGTACGAGCAGTACTTC. Translated, it gives CASSTTGGKGYEQYF.

This chain joins TRBV6-1 and TRBJ1-1, with unresolved D. V was cut by 5 bases and J by 3 bases, with 10 bases left in between. Germline V gene sequence: CDR1 MNHNS, CDR2 SASEGT. The CDR3 is made up of 13 amino acids. CDR3 region: CASSPRTDTEAFF. The DNA of the CDR3 is TGTGCCAGCAGTCCCCGGACCGACACTGAAGCTTTCTTT.

The chain joins TRBV19 to TRBJ2-3; 12 bases match TRBD2. Unmatched junction bases numbered 10, after V lost 4 bases and J lost 5 bases. Per the germline V gene, CDR1 is LNHDA and CDR2 is SQIVND (reference sequence). This CDR3 is 17 amino acids long. The CDR3 DNA is TGTGCCAGTAGTACCCCCCCACTAGCGGGGGGTGAAGATACGCAGTATTTT. Its protein product is CASSTPPLAGGEDTQYF.

The chain has TRBV5-1 and TRBJ1-6; D is ambiguous. V lost 0 bases and J 9 bases, leaving 13 bases between the germline ends. Germline V gives CDR1 SGHRS, CDR2 YFSETQ. CDR3 length: 15 residues. The CDR3 DNA sequence: TGCGCCAGCAGCTTGGGATCGGGTGCGAGTTCACCCCTCCACTTT. Its protein is CASSLGSGASSPLHF.

The chain has TRBV10-3 and TRBJ2-5; D is perhaps TRBD2 (7 bases). This CDR3 spans 15 amino acids. V was clipped by 0 bases and J by 2 bases, with 10 bases between them. Per germline, CDR1 ENHRY and CDR2 SYGVKD. In DNA, the CDR3 is TGTGCCATCAGTGAGTCGGGGGGGCGGCAAGAGACCCAGTACTTC. Encoded protein: CAISESGGRQETQYF.

The chain combines TRBV10-3 with TRBJ2-3; D perhaps matches TRBD1 (5 bases). The germline CDR1 and CDR2 sequences are ENHRY and SYGVKD. The V end lost 3 bases, the J end lost 3 bases, and 10 bases lay between the germline ends. The length of the CDR3 is 14 residues. The CDR3 coding sequence is TGTGCCATCAGTGAAGCAACAGGTACAGATACGCAGTATTTT. Its protein is CAISEATGTDTQYF.

J is TRBJ2-4 and V is TRBV2; D possibly corresponds to TRBD1 (6 bases). The CDR3 extends over 14 amino acids. Germline V gives CDR1 SNHLY, CDR2 FYNNEI. This CDR3 is CACRDTSSKNIQYF. The CDR3 nucleotides are TGTGCTTGCCGGGACACAAGCTCGAAAAACATTCAGTACTTC.